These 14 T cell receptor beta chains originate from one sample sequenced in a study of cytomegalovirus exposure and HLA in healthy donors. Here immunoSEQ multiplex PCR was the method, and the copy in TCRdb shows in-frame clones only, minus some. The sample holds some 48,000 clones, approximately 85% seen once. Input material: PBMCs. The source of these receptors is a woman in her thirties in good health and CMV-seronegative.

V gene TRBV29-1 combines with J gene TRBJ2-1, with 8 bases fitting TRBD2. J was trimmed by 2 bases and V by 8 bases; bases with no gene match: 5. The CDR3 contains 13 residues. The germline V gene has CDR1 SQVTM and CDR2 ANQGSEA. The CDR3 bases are TGCAGCCCTTCGGGAGGGCCCTACAATGAGCAGTTCTTC. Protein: CSPSGGPYNEQFF.

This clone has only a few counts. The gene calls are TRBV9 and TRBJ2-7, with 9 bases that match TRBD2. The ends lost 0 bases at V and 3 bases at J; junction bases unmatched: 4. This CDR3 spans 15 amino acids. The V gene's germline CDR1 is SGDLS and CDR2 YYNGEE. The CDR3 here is CASSVGTSDDYEQYF. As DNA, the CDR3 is TGTGCCAGCAGCGTAGGGACTAGCGACGACTACGAGCAGTACTTC. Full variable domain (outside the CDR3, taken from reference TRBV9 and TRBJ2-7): DSGVTQTPKHLITATGQRVTLRCSPRSGDLSVYWYQQSLDQGLQFLIQYYNGEERAKGNILERFSAQQFPDLHSELNLSSLELGDSALYFCASSVGTSDDYEQYFGPGTRLTVT.

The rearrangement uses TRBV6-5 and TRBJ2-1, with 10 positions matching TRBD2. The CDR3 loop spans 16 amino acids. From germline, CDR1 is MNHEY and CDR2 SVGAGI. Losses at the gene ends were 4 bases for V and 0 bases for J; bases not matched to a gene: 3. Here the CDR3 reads CASSSLAGASYNEQFF. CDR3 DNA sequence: TGTGCCAGCAGTTCTCTAGCGGGAGCCTCCTACAATGAGCAGTTCTTC.

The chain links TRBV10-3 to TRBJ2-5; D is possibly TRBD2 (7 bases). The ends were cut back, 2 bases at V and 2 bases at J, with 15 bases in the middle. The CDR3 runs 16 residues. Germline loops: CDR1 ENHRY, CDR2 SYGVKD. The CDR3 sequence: CAISEGLGGAQETQYF. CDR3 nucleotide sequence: TGTGCCATCAGTGAGGGGCTTGGGGGGGCACAAGAGACCCAGTACTTC.

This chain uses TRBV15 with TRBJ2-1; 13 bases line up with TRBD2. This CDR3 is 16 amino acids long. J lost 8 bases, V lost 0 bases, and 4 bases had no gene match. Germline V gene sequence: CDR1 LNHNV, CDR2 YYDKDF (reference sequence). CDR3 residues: CATSRDGTSGMYEQFF. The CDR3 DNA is TGTGCCACCAGCAGAGATGGGACTAGCGGGATGTATGAGCAGTTCTTC.

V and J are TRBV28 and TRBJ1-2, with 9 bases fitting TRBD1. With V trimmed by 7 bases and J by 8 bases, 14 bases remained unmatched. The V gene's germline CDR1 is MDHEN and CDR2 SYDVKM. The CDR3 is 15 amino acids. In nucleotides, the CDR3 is TGTGCCAGCATTAGCCCTGGGACAGGGAGCTACGGCTACACCTTC. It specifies CASISPGTGSYGYTF.

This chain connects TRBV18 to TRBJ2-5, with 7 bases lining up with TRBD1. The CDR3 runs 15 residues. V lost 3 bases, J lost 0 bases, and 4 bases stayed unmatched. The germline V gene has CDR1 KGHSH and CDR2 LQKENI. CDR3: CASSPQQGNQETQYF. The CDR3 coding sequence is TGTGCCAGCTCACCTCAACAGGGGAACCAAGAGACCCAGTACTTC.

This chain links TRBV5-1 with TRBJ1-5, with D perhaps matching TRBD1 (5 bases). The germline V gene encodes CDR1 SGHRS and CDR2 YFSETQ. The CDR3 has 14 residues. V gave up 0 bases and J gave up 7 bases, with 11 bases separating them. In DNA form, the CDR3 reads TGCGCCAGCAGCTTGGTCGGGGGTATACAGCCCCAGCATTTT. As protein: CASSLVGGIQPQHF.

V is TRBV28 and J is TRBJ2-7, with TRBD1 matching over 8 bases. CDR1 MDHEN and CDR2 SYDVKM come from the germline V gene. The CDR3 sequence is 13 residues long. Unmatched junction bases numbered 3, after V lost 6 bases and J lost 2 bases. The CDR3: CASSPGGAYEQYF. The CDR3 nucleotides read TGTGCCAGCAGCCCAGGGGGCGCCTACGAGCAGTACTTC.

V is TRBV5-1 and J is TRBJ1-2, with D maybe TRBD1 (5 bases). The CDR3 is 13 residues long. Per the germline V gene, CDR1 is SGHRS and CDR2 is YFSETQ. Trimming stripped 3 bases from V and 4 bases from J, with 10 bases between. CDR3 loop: CASSYDSSYGYTF. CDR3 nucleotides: TGCGCCAGCAGCTATGACAGTAGCTATGGCTACACCTTC.

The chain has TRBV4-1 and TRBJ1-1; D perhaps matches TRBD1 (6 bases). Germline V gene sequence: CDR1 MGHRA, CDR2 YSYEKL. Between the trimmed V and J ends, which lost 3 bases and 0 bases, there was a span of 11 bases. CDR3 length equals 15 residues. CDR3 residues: CASSHRDTLNTEAFF. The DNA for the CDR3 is TGCGCCAGCAGCCACAGGGACACCTTGAACACTGAAGCTTTCTTT.

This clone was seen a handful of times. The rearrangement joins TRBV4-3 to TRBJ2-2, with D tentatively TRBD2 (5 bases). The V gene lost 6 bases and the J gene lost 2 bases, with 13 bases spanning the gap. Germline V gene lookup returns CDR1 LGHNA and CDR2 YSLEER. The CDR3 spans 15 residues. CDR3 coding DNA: TGCGCCAGCAGGACGGAGGCTCTAAACACCGGGGAGCTGTTTTTT. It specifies CASRTEALNTGELFF.

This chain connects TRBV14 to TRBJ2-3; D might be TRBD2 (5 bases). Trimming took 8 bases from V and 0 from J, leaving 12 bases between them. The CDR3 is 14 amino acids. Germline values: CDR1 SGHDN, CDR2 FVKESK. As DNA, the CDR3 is TGTGCCAGCGGCGGGTCGCCTAGCACAGATACGCAGTATTTT. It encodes CASGGSPSTDTQYF.

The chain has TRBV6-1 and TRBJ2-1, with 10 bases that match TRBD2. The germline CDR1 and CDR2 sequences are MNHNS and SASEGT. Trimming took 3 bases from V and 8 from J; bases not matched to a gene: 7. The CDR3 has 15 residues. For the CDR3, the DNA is TGTGCCAGCAGTGATCCGGGACTAGCGCTCGATGAGCAGTTCTTC. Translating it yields CASSDPGLALDEQFF.